The 2 T cell receptor beta chains below were found in one sample sequenced in a study of T cells of healthy individuals. TCRdb reprocessed the 5' RACE reads via MiXCR and lists one record per CDR3 protein. The repertoire holds 55,000 to 65,000 distinct CDR3 sequences, with roughly 15% as singletons. Receptor source: a human donor in good health.

Many counts were recorded for this clonotype. V usage is TRBV7-9 and J usage is TRBJ2-7; D may match TRBD1 or TRBD2 (5 bases each). The CDR3 has 13 amino acids. The V gene lost 0 bases and the J gene lost 3 bases, with 6 bases spanning the gap. Per the germline V gene, CDR1 is SEHNR and CDR2 is FQNEAQ (reference sequence). The CDR3, as DNA: TGTGCCAGCAGCTTAGCGGGGGTCTACGAGCAGTACTTC. Protein sequence: CASSLAGVYEQYF. The variable domain in full, completed from reference TRBV7-9 and TRBJ2-7, reads DTGVSQNPRHKITKRGQNVTFRCDPISEHNRLYWYRQTLGQGPEFLTYFQNEAQLEKSRLLSDRFSAERPKGSFSTLEIQRTEQGDSAMYLCASSLAGVYEQYFGPGTRLTVT.

V is TRBV12-3 or TRBV12-4 and J is TRBJ2-7; possibly TRBD2 for D (5 bases). This CDR3 spans 15 amino acids. The V end lost 6 bases, the J end lost 4 bases, and 19 bases lay between the germline ends. The CDR3 nucleotides read TGTGCCAGCAGGGCCGGGATCCCTACTCAGTACGAGCAGTACTTC. Translation: CASRAGIPTQYEQYF.